The 14 T cell receptor beta chains below come from one sample, sequenced in a study of shared clonotypes between healthy human individuals. Only in-frame clones appear in the TCRdb table, and some are missing; sequencing was by immunoSEQ multiplex PCR. Among millions of clones listed, 90% to 95% were seen once. The source material was naive CD4+ T cells from PBMCs. Subset defined: CD45RA+ positively selected. The receptors were gathered from a man in his late teens or twenties in good health. Some clones in this sample may be carry-over from other donors' samples.

This sequence joins TRBV7-3 and TRBJ2-4; 10 nucleotides agree with TRBD2. The germline V gene encodes CDR1 SGHTA and CDR2 FQGTGA. This CDR3 spans 16 amino acids. Unmatched junction bases numbered 10, after V lost 2 bases and J lost 9 bases. The CDR3 sequence is CASSLHASGSGSIQYF. CDR3 sequence (DNA): TGTGCCAGCAGCTTACATGCTAGCGGGAGTGGCAGCATTCAGTACTTC.

J is TRBJ2-5 and V is TRBV11-2; no clear D. V lost 5 bases and J lost 5, with 18 bases in between. CDR1 is SGHAT, CDR2 FQNNGV, per germline. The CDR3 is 15 residues long. The CDR3 coding sequence is TGTGCCAGCAGCCCCCATTTATTAGGTACGGAGACCCAGTACTTC. It encodes CASSPHLLGTETQYF. Full variable domain (remainder filled in from reference TRBV11-2 and TRBJ2-5): EAGVAQSPRYKIIEKRQSVAFWCNPISGHATLYWYQQILGQGPKLLIQFQNNGVVDDSQLPKDRFSAERLKGVDSTLKIQPAKLEDSAVYLCASSPHLLGTETQYFGPGTRLLVL.

The gene calls are TRBV2 and TRBJ2-1; 9 bases agree with TRBD2. This CDR3 region has 17 residues. The germline gives CDR1 SNHLY, CDR2 FYNNEI. Trimming took 7 bases from V and 2 from J; bases not matched to a gene: 12. The DNA of the CDR3 is TGTGCCAGCAACCCGAGGGCTAGCGGGATCCCCTACAATGAGCAGTTCTTC. As protein: CASNPRASGIPYNEQFF.

This chain links TRBV7-5 with TRBJ2-3; the table's D gene call, TRBD2, was not cross checked with the DNA. TRBV7-5 is listed as a pseudogene. The CDR3 is 16 residues long. CDR3 amino acids: CARSMGASAATDTQYF. CDR3 DNA sequence: TGTGCCAGAAGCATGGGAGCTAGTGCGGCCACAGATACGCAGTATTTT.

This clone was detected only once. The gene calls are TRBV7-9 and TRBJ2-7; D gene unclear. The CDR3 length is 14 residues. Trimming left V 3 bases short and J 5 bases short, with 14 bases between. Germline assignment: CDR1 SEHNR and CDR2 FQNEAQ (reference sequence). The CDR3 nucleotides are TGTGCCAGCAGCTTCACGATTCGGGCTAACGAGCAGTACTTC. It specifies CASSFTIRANEQYF.

The CDR3 nucleotides are TGCGCCAGCAGCCAGACCGGGACCCCCATGGGTGAGCAGTTCTTC. It yields the protein CASSQTGTPMGEQFF. The chain links TRBV4-1 to TRBJ2-1; D may correspond to TRBD1 or TRBD2 (5 bases each). With 3 bases removed from V and 9 bases from J, the gap between germline ends came to 18 bases. Germline CDR1 and CDR2: MGHRA and YSYEKL. The CDR3 consists of 15 residues.

The rearrangement links TRBV5-4 to TRBJ2-1; 7 nucleotides agree with TRBD1. The CDR3 has 17 amino acids. Trimming at V came to 5 bases and at J to 7 bases, leaving 18 bases not matched to a gene. Per the germline V gene, CDR1 is SGHNT and CDR2 is YYREEE (reference sequence). CDR3 nucleotides: TGTGCCAGCAGATACCGCCGGGACAGCGCTTCTCTAAATGAGCAGTTCTTC. Amino acid sequence: CASRYRRDSASLNEQFF. The full variable domain, completed using reference TRBV5-4 and TRBJ2-1, is ETGVTQSPTHLIKTRGQQVTLRCSSQSGHNTVSWYQQALGQGPQFIFQYYREEENGRGNFPPRFSGLQFPNYSSELNVNALELDDSALYLCASRYRRDSASLNEQFFGPGTRLTVL.

As DNA, the CDR3 is TGTGCCAGCAGTCTAGCGGGAGGGGCGATGGGGGAGCTGTTTTTT. Amino acid sequence: CASSLAGGAMGELFF. V gene TRBV28 combines with J gene TRBJ2-2; 12 nucleotides line up with TRBD2. J lost 8 bases, V lost 5 bases, and 6 bases had no gene match. Germline V gives CDR1 MDHEN, CDR2 SYDVKM. The CDR3 runs to 15 residues.

This clone showed up just once. This chain joins TRBV5-8 and TRBJ1-1, with TRBD1 matching 8 bases. The germline V gene encodes CDR1 SGHTS and CDR2 YDEGEE. The CDR3 is 13 residues long. V lost 4 bases to trimming and J lost 11 bases; unmatched junction nucleotides: 10. In nucleotides, the CDR3 is TGTGCCAGCAGCCCGACGGACAGGGTGGGGGCTTTCTTT. Protein: CASSPTDRVGAFF. The variable domain in full, with the rest retrieved from reference TRBV5-8 and TRBJ1-1, is EAGVTQSPTHLIKTRGQQATLRCSPISGHTSVYWYQQALGLGLQFLLWYDEGEERNRGNFPPRFSGRQFPNYSSELNVNALELEDSALYLCASSPTDRVGAFFGQGTRLTVV.

V and J are TRBV4-2 and TRBJ1-2; 10 positions match TRBD1. Germline V gives CDR1 LGHNA, CDR2 YNFKEQ. This CDR3 spans 18 amino acids. V lost 1 base to trimming and J lost 2 bases; unmatched junction nucleotides: 10. As DNA, the CDR3 is TGTGCCAGCAGCCAAGTGTGGTTTGTGGGACAGGGGAACTATGGCTACACCTTC. Protein product: CASSQVWFVGQGNYGYTF.

This clone was seen a single time. The genes are TRBV6-1 and TRBJ1-1; D is perhaps TRBD1 (6 bases). Trimming stripped 2 bases from V and 5 bases from J, with 15 bases between. The CDR3 consists of 15 residues. Germline assignment: CDR1 MNHNS and CDR2 SASEGT. The CDR3 DNA follows: TGTGCCAGCAGTGAATTCCGGGGGGCGCTTACTGAAGCTTTCTTT. This codes for CASSEFRGALTEAFF.

This rearrangement joins TRBV11-2 to TRBJ2-7; 10 nucleotides align to TRBD1. Germline values: CDR1 SGHAT, CDR2 FQNNGV. The CDR3 spans 16 residues. The ends lost 0 bases at V and 2 bases at J; junction bases unmatched: 4. The chain's CDR3 is CASSLDFGTGAYEQYF. DNA of the CDR3: TGTGCCAGCAGCTTAGATTTCGGGACAGGGGCCTACGAGCAGTACTTC.

V usage is TRBV5-1 and J usage is TRBJ2-1; 9 nucleotides match TRBD2. Trimming removed 1 base from V and 6 bases from J; junction bases left unmatched: 5. CDR1 is SGHRS and CDR2 is YFSETQ in the germline V gene. The CDR3 runs 15 residues. The DNA of the CDR3 is TGCGCCAGCAGCTTGACGCTAGCGGGGCTCAATGAGCAGTTCTTC. Its translation: CASSLTLAGLNEQFF.

A single count supports this clone. In DNA, the CDR3 is TGTGCCAGCAGCCAAGATAGGTGGAGCTCTGGAAACACCATATATTTT. Protein: CASSQDRWSSGNTIYF. The chain couples TRBV14 to TRBJ1-3; no clear D. This CDR3 contains 16 residues. Trimming removed 0 bases from V and 0 bases from J, with 9 bases in between. Germline V CDR1 and CDR2: SGHDN, FVKESK.